This T cell receptor beta chain was sequenced for a study of cytomegalovirus exposure and HLA in healthy donors. General study results and limits: CMV antigen specificity was confirmed in vitro for a few CMV-associated chains. Most TCR sequences were rare, but some public TCRs occurred in many donors. The study recorded fewer than 200 TCR beta chains that were cytomegalovirus-associated.

This clone showed up just once. Its target is unknown. The J segment lost 9 bases and the V segment lost 1 base, leaving 7 bases of the junction unmatched. The CDR3 is 15 amino acids. Germline V CDR1 and CDR2: MGHRA, YSYEKL. The donors were part of the validation cohort of 120 subjects. That cohort was separate from the first cohort, which comprised 550 to 750 subjects. Sequencing used immunoSEQ multiplex PCR; TCRdb keeps in-frame clones, though not all of them. The table has about 88,000 clones, roughly 84% seen once. This clonotype originated in a woman aged 18-30 years in good health and CMV-seropositive. The specimen was PBMCs. The chain is built from TRBV4-1 and TRBJ2-1; 9 bases align to TRBD1. The CDR3 reads CASSQVQGAASEQFF. The CDR3 DNA reads TGCGCCAGCAGCCAAGTACAGGGGGCGGCGAGTGAGCAGTTCTTC.